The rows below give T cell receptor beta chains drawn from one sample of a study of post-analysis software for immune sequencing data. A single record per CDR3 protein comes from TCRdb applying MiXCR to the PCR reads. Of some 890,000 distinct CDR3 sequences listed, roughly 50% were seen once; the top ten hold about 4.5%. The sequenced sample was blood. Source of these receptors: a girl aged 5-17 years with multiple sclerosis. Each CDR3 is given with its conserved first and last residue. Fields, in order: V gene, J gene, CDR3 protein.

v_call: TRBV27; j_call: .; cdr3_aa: CASALTGMETQYF
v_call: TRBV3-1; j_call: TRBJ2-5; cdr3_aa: CASSQRTALQETQYF
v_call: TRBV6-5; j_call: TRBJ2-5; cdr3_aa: CASSYWMWETQYF
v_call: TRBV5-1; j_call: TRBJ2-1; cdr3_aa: CASRRTSGSYEQFF
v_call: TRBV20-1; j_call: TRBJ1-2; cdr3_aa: CSARDLGDIYGYTF
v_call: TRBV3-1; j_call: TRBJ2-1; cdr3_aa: CASSPVNRHEQFF
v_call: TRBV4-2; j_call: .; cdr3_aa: CASSQDAVAGPRETQYF
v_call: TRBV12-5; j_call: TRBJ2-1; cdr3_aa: CASGLGARGREQFF
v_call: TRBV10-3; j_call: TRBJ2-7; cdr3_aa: CAGSAKGLAYEQYF
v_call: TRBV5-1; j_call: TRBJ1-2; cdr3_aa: CASSVQPPKAGYTF
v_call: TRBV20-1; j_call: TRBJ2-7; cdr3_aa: CSASNGGHSYEQYF
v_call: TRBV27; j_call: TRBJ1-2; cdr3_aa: CASSKFYSPGGDGYTF
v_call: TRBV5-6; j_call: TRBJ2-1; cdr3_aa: CASSIPGLDTYKEQFF
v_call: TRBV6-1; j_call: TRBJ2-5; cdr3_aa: CASGVVRETQYF
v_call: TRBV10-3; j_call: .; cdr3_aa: CAINLQGAGGYEQYF
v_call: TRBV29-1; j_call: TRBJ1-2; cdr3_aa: CSVDGRMGNYGYTF
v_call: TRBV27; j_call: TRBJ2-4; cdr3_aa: CASSAWGSAKNIQYF
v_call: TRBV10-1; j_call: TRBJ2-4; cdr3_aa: CASHLVGAKNIQYF
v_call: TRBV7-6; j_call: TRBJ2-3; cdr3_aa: CASSLASAGGADTQYF
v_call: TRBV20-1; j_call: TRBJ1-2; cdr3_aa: CSARVTTGYSGERGYTF
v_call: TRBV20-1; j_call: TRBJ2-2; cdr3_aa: CSASHSGRAATGELFF
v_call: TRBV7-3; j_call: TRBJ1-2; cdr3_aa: CASSKRGQGYGYTF
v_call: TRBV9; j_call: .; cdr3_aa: CASSSIQGSPRDEQYF
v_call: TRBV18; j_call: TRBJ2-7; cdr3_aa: CASSPTGHSYEQYF
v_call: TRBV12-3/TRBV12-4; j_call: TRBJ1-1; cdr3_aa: CASRRGRLNTEAFF
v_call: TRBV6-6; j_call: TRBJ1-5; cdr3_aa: CASSPGTGVDNQPQHF
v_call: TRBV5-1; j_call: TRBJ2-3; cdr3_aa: CASKSGRTSTDTQYF
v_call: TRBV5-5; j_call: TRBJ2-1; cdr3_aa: CASSLVGDTFSSYNEQFF
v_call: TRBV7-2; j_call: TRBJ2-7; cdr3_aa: CASSFAGTSYEQYF
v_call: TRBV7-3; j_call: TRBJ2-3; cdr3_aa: CASSLRGGAIGDTQYF
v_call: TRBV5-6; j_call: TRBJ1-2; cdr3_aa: CASSVGTTDGYTF
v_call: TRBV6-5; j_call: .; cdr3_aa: CASSPQNGGRFYEQYF
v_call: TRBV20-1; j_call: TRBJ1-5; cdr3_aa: CSARQTGRQPQHF
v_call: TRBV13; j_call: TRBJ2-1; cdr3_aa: CASSALRELTYNEQFF
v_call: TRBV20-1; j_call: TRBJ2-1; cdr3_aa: CSAPGTNLVNEQFF
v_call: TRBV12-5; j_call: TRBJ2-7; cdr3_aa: CASGSLGQEGSYEQYF
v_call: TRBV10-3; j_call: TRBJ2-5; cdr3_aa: CAISEKGLETQYF
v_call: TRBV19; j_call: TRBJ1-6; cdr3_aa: CASSEGATYNSPLHF
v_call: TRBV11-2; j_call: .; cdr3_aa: CASSLEVIVGPHRETQYF
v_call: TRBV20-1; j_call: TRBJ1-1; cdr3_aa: CSARQGNTEAFF
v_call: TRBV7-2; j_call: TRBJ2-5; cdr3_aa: CASSLAPGAGETQYF
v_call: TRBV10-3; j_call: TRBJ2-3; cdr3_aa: CAISEFGTSGTYTQYF
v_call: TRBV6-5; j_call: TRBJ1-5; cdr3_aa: CASSANRYYQPQHF